This TCR beta chain is from a study of tumour-infiltrating T cells in Burkitt lymphoma. As for the study in general: This cohort included all epidemiological subtypes of Burkitt lymphoma. Survival, overall and progression-free, tracked with productive clonality.

Only in-frame clones appear in the TCRdb table, and some are missing; sequencing was by immunoSEQ multiplex PCR. The table records around 45,000 clones, roughly 30% of them present only once. The germline gives CDR1 GTSNPN, CDR2 SVGIG (reference sequence). Trimming at V came to 5 bases and at J to 8 bases, leaving 9 bases not matched to a gene. This CDR3 region has 12 residues. The sample holds a few counts of this clone. The antigen remains undetermined. Study conclusions and caveats: Public clonotypes, several, appeared across numerous Burkitt lymphoma patients.

The chain recombines TRBV30 with TRBJ2-7; TRBD2 matches 7 bases. The sequence derives from a human donor with Burkitt lymphoma. Input material: tumor tissue. The CDR3: CAWATSGGKQYF. In DNA, the CDR3 is TGTGCCTGGGCAACTTCGGGGGGAAAGCAGTACTTC.